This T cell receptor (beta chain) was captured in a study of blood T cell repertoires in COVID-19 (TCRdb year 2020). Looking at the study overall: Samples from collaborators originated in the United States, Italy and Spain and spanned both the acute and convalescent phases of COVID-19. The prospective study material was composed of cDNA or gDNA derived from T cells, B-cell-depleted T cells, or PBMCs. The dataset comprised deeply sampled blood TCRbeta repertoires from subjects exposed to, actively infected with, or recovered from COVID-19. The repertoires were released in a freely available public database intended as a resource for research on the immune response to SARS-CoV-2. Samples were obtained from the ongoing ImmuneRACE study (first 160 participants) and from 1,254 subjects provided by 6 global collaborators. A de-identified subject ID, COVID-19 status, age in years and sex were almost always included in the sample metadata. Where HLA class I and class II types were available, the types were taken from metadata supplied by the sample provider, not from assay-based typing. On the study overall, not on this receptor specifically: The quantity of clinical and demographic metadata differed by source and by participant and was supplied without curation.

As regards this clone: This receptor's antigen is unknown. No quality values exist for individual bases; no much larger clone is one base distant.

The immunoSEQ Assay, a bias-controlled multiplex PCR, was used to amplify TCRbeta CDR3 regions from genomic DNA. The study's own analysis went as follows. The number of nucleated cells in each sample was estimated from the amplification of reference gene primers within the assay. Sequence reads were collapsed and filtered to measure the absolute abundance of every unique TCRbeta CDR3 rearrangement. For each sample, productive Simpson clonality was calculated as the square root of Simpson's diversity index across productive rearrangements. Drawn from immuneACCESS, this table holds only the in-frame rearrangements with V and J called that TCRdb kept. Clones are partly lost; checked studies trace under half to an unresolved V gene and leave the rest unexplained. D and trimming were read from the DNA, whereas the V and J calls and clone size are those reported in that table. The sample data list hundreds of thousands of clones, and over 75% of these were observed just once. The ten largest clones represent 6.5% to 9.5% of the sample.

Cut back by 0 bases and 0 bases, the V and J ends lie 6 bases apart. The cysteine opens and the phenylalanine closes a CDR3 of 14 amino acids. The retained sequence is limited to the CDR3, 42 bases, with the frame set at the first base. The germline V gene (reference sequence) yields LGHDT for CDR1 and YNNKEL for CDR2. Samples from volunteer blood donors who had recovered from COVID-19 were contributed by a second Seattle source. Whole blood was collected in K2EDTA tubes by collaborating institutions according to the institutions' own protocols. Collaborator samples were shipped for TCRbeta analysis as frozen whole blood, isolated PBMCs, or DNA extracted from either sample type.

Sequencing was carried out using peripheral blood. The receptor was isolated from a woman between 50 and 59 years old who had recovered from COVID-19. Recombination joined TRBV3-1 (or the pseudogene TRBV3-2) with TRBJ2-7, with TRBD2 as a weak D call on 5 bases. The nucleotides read TGTGCCAGCAGCCAAGACCTAGCCTCCTACGAGCAGTACTTC. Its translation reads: CASSQDLASYEQYF.